The present T cell receptor beta chain was sequenced within a study of blood T cells in healthy people across ages. Study-level points and caveats: In these data, TCR beta diversity tracked strongly with naive T cell percentage. Underestimates were what the diversity estimates from one million T cells were considered to be. Donor CMV status was unknown, possibly confounding expanded clonotype changes.

About this clonotype: Its antigen is unknown.

The second PCR ran about 6 to 11 cycles with a sample-barcoded 5' primer and J-beta primers. Paired-end reads containing CDR3 totaled no fewer than 2.5 million for each sample. TCRdb reanalysed the 5' RACE reads using MiXCR and keeps one entry per CDR3 protein. The sample consists of fewer than 750,000 distinct CDR3 sequences, around 48% of them appearing once. Trimming pared 7 bases from V and 0 bases from J, leaving 13 bases between. This CDR3 contains 14 residues. Germline V lookup: CDR1 DFQATT, CDR2 SNEGSKA (reference sequence). The sequence came from an elderly man in good health. The sample comprised blood. The chain links TRBV20-1 to TRBJ2-4; D ambiguous. CDR3 in amino acids: CSVGGIVAKNIQYF. The CDR3 DNA follows: TGCAGTGTAGGTGGCATAGTAGCCAAAAACATTCAGTACTTC.